Shown below are 9 T cell receptor beta chains from a single sample sequenced in a study of T-cell reconstitution after alpha-beta-depleted transplantation in children. As it was prepared, the TCRbeta library received unique molecular identifiers. In TCRdb, the PCR reads were re-called with MiXCR into one record per CDR3 protein. Of roughly 610,000 distinct CDR3 sequences in the sample, 10% to 13% were seen once. The sequencing here drew on PBMCs from the stem cell graft donor, taken from the stem cell graft. These receptors all stem from a human donor who donated a stem cell graft to a child with acute myeloid leukemia.

J is TRBJ2-5 and V is TRBV6-5; no clear D gene. The V and J ends lost 5 bases and 7 bases respectively, with 14 bases between them. The germline gives CDR1 MNHEY, CDR2 SVGAGI. The CDR3 runs to 13 residues. Here the CDR3 DNA reads TGTGCCAGCAGTACCTCGGGCCCAACGACCCAGTACTTC. Encoded protein: CASSTSGPTTQYF.

This clonotype was detected only a few times. The gene calls are TRBV27 and TRBJ2-1; 9 nucleotides agree with TRBD1. Germline assignment: CDR1 MNHEY and CDR2 SMNVEV (reference sequence). CDR3 length: 14 amino acids. Trimming at V came to 8 bases and at J to 0 bases, leaving 2 bases not matched to a gene. CDR3 sequence (DNA): TGTGCCAGCGGGGGACAGGGCTCCTACAATGAGCAGTTCTTC. It translates to CASGGQGSYNEQFF.

This clonotype was observed many times. The chain links TRBV7-9 to TRBJ1-5; D might be TRBD1 (5 bases). The CDR3 consists of 14 residues. The germline CDR1 and CDR2 sequences are SEHNR and FQNEAQ (reference sequence). Between the trimmed V and J ends, which lost 4 bases and 3 bases, there was a span of 10 bases. The CDR3 DNA reads TGTGCCAGCAGCTCTCTAGGGGACAATCAGCCCCAGCATTTT. Its protein is CASSSLGDNQPQHF.

This chain joins TRBV6-5 and TRBJ2-1; 16 bases align to TRBD2. The CDR3 spans 19 residues. CDR1 and CDR2 (germline): MNHEY, SVGAGI. Trimming at V came to 2 bases and at J to 3 bases, leaving 7 bases not matched to a gene. CDR3 region: CASSYLGLAGGRVYNEQFF. The CDR3 DNA is TGTGCCAGCAGTTACCTGGGACTAGCGGGAGGGAGGGTCTACAATGAGCAGTTCTTC.

The rearrangement uses TRBV12-3 or TRBV12-4 and TRBJ2-7, with D perhaps TRBD2 (6 bases). CDR3 length: 11 amino acids. Deletions cut 3 bases from V and 9 bases from J, with 9 bases between. CDR3 coding DNA: TGTGCCAGCAGTTTGGGAGGAATGCAGTACTTC. It encodes CASSLGGMQYF.

This clonotype was detected ten times or more. This chain joins TRBV6-1 and TRBJ2-7, with D perhaps matching TRBD2 (6 bases). CDR3 size: 18 residues. Germline values: CDR1 MNHNS, CDR2 SASEGT. The V end was cut by 2 bases, the J end by 2 bases, with 22 bases between. CDR3 protein: CASSESVVSQRVPYEQYF. DNA for the CDR3: TGTGCCAGCAGTGAATCGGTGGTGTCGCAGCGGGTGCCCTACGAGCAGTACTTC.

This rearrangement joins TRBV20-1 to TRBJ2-7; a possible D gene is TRBD1 (6 bases). Trimming took 0 bases from V and 3 from J, leaving 15 bases between them. The germline V gene encodes CDR1 DFQATT and CDR2 SNEGSKA (reference sequence). The CDR3 runs to 15 residues. CDR3 sequence: CSARDGGTGIYEQYF. CDR3 nucleotides: TGCAGTGCTAGAGATGGCGGCACAGGGATCTACGAGCAGTACTTC.

This clonotype has more than one count but fewer than ten. V gene TRBV12-3 or TRBV12-4 combines with J gene TRBJ2-3, with D possibly TRBD1 on 6 matching bases. The V gene lost 8 bases and the J gene lost 4 bases, with 13 bases spanning the gap. The CDR3 runs 13 residues. The CDR3 loop is CASGTTGADTQYF. The CDR3 nucleotides read TGTGCCAGCGGGACAACTGGCGCAGATACGCAGTATTTT.

This chain connects TRBV10-3 to TRBJ2-7; the match to TRBD2 covers 10 bases. This CDR3 spans 22 amino acids. Looked up from germline, CDR1 is ENHRY and CDR2 is SYGVKD. V lost 1 base and J lost 1; bases outside the gene matches: 22. The CDR3 bases are TGTGCCATCAGTGAGTGGGGACTAGCGAGCCTCGGTGGGGACCTTAGTTCCTACGAGCAGTACTTC. It specifies CAISEWGLASLGGDLSSYEQYF.